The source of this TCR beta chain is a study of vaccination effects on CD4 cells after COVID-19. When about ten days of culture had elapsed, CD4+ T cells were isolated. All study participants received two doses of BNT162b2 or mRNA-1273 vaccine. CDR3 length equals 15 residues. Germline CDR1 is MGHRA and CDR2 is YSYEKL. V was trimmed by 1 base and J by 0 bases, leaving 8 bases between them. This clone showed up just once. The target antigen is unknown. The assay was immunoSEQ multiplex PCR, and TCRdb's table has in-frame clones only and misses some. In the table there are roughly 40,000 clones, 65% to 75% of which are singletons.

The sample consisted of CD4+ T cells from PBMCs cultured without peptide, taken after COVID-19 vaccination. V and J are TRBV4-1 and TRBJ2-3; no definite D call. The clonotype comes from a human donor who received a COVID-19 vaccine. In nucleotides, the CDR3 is TGCGCCAGCAGCCAAGGAACTTCTAGCACAGATACGCAGTATTTT. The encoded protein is CASSQGTSSTDTQYF.